What follows are 22 T cell receptor beta chains derived from one specimen sequenced in a study of T cell repertoires in aging, cancer and after chemotherapy. Multiplex touch-down PCR with TRB-A/B primers amplified rearranged V-D-J TRB sequences. Via MiXCR, TCRdb re-called the multiplex PCR reads, giving one row per CDR3 protein. The profile shows 2,500 to 3,500 distinct CDR3 sequences, under 30% of them singletons. The template was genomic DNA from peripheral blood, not RNA. The sequenced sample consisted of blood. The receptor set was obtained from a human donor with a solid tumor.

The rearrangement uses TRBV12-3 or TRBV12-4 and TRBJ2-1, with D uncertain. This CDR3 is built from 12 residues. The CDR3 nucleotides read TGTGCTTCTGGTGAAATCTACAATGAGCAGTTCTTC. It is translated as CASGEIYNEQFF.

There are a few counts of this clonotype. The chain joins TRBV6-6 to TRBJ1-1; D uncertain. There are 14 residues in the CDR3. Trimming left V 3 bases short and J 0 bases short, with 8 bases between. Germline-derived CDR1 and CDR2 are MNHNY and SVGAGI (reference sequence). The CDR3 DNA is TGTGCCAGCAGTTATGACGGGGTGAACACTGAAGCTTTCTTT. Translation: CASSYDGVNTEAFF.

The DNA of the CDR3 is TGCAGTGCTAGACCGAACCCCTACGAGCAGTACTTC. It encodes CSARPNPYEQYF. The V gene is TRBV20-1, the J gene TRBJ2-7; D is unclear. The germline gives CDR1 DFQATT, CDR2 SNEGSKA (reference sequence). The CDR3 contains 12 residues. The V end was cut by 2 bases, the J end by 2 bases, with 7 bases between.

The DNA for the CDR3 is TGCAGTGCCTCCCCGGGACTTAACACCGGGGAGCTGTTTTTT. Protein sequence: CSASPGLNTGELFF. V usage is TRBV20-1 and J usage is TRBJ2-2; possible D gene TRBD2, 6 bases. Germline CDR1 and CDR2: DFQATT and SNEGSKA (reference sequence). The CDR3 is 14 residues long. Trimming took off 6 bases at V and 2 bases at J, with 13 bases between the two ends.

The chain joins TRBV6-2 or TRBV6-3 to TRBJ2-7; tentatively, D is TRBD1 (6 bases). The V and J ends lost 6 bases and 3 bases respectively, with 12 bases between them. The CDR3 is 13 residues long. CDR1 is MNHEY, CDR2 SVGEGT, per germline. CDR3 sequence: CASSRGHHYEQYF. CDR3 DNA: TGTGCCAGCAGCCGGGGACATCACTACGAGCAGTACTTC.

In DNA form, the CDR3 reads TGCAGTGCTAGAGTTAACCACGGAGCCATGACGGATACGCAGTATTTT. As protein: CSARVNHGAMTDTQYF. V is TRBV20-1 and J is TRBJ2-3, with D hard to call. Germline-derived CDR1 and CDR2 are DFQATT and SNEGSKA (reference sequence). This CDR3 comprises 16 residues. V was shortened by 1 base and J by 6 bases, with 20 bases between the two germline ends.

V usage is TRBV20-1 and J usage is TRBJ1-2; D ambiguous. The CDR3 has 10 amino acids. The germline CDR1 and CDR2 sequences are DFQATT and SNEGSKA (reference sequence). The germline V and J ends were trimmed by 7 bases and 2 bases, with 5 bases remaining between them. CDR3 loop: CSVGNYGYTF. The CDR3 nucleotides read TGCAGTGTCGGGAACTATGGCTACACCTTC.

The V gene is TRBV6-5, the J gene TRBJ2-2; 11 bases agree with TRBD1. The V and J ends lost 8 bases and 7 bases, in that order; junction bases with no gene match: 6. The CDR3 loop spans 14 amino acids. Germline lookup yields CDR1 MNHEY and CDR2 SVGAGI. The CDR3: CASEGQGAIGELFF. The CDR3 nucleotides read TGTGCCAGCGAAGGACAGGGGGCTATCGGGGAGCTGTTTTTT.

Here the CDR3 reads CASSPGQGLGHYEQYF. The CDR3, as DNA: TGCGCCAGCAGCCCAGGACAGGGGTTGGGCCACTACGAGCAGTACTTC. The rearrangement uses TRBV5-1 and TRBJ2-7; the match to TRBD1 covers 9 bases. Trimming at V came to 4 bases and at J to 3 bases, leaving 11 bases not matched to a gene. The CDR3 loop spans 16 amino acids. Per the germline V gene, CDR1 is SGHRS and CDR2 is YFSETQ.

This clonotype is classed as medium-sized (0.01 to 0.1%). The V gene is TRBV5-8, the J gene TRBJ2-2; D remains unclear. V lost 7 bases and J lost 7, with 11 bases in between. CDR1 and CDR2 from the germline V gene are SGHTS and YDEGEE. The CDR3 is 12 amino acids. The CDR3 sequence: CASLPLSGELFF. The CDR3 DNA is TGTGCCAGCCTCCCTCTGAGCGGGGAGCTGTTTTTT.

This clonotype is categorized as medium-sized. The V call is TRBV28, the J call TRBJ1-2; the D is unclear. Trimming took 5 bases from V and 8 from J, leaving 9 bases between them. This CDR3 is built from 11 residues. CDR1 MDHEN and CDR2 SYDVKM come from the germline V gene. Here the CDR3 DNA reads TGTGCCAGCAGTCCATGGGGAGGCTACACCTTC. Residues: CASSPWGGYTF.

This chain links TRBV11-1 with TRBJ2-6, with D tentatively TRBD1 (6 bases). CDR1 SGHAT and CDR2 FQDESV come from the germline V gene (reference sequence). CDR3 size: 15 residues. Trimming cost V 1 base and J 18 bases, with 22 bases left between them. The CDR3 DNA is TGTGCCAGCAGCTTAGTTAAAAAGGGGGAAAAAGGAAGGACTTTC. Translating gives CASSLVKKGEKGRTF.

About this clonotype itself: A much bigger clone sits one base away, suggesting this may be a read error. This chain uses TRBV13 with TRBJ2-3, with D uncertain. The germline gives CDR1 PRHDT, CDR2 FYEKMQ (reference sequence). This CDR3 is built from 16 residues. The CDR3 loop reads CTSSLRLEVSTDTQYF. DNA for the CDR3: TGTACCAGCAGCTTACGTCTTGAGGTTTCCACAGATACGCAGTATTTT.

The rearrangement uses TRBV4-3 and TRBJ2-3; 12 bases agree with TRBD2. Trimming cost V 4 bases and J 5 bases; bases outside gene matches: 7. Germline CDR1 reads LGHNA; CDR2 reads YSLEER. This CDR3 has 16 amino acids. CDR3 amino acids: CASSLRASGRGDTQYF. In nucleotides, the CDR3 is TGCGCCAGCAGCCTCCGGGCTAGCGGGAGGGGAGATACGCAGTATTTT.

Relative to its sample, this clonotype is medium-sized (0.01 to 0.1%). The chain couples TRBV27 to TRBJ2-7; possibly TRBD1 or TRBD2 for D (5 bases each). V lost 8 bases and J 1 base, leaving 15 bases between the germline ends. Germline V gene sequence: CDR1 MNHEY, CDR2 SMNVEV (reference sequence). CDR3 length equals 14 residues. The CDR3 sequence is CASLGTVKSYEQYF. The DNA for the CDR3 is TGTGCCAGCCTCGGGACCGTTAAATCCTACGAGCAGTACTTC.

This clonotype is labeled medium-sized. The chain employs TRBV12-3 or TRBV12-4 and TRBJ2-3; possibly TRBD2 for D (5 bases). CDR3 length equals 14 residues. Deletions cut 3 bases from V and 4 bases from J, with 11 bases between. CDR3 in amino acids: CASSFVARADTQYF. The CDR3 DNA sequence: TGTGCCAGCAGTTTTGTAGCGCGAGCAGATACGCAGTATTTT.

This clonotype was detected a few times. V gene TRBV27 combines with J gene TRBJ2-3; possible D gene TRBD1, 6 bases. The V gene lost 6 bases and the J gene lost 2 bases, with 15 bases spanning the gap. Germline V gene data show CDR1 as MNHEY and CDR2 as SMNVEV (reference sequence). This CDR3 has 15 residues. CDR3 in DNA: TGTGCCAGCAGCTTTCAGGGGATAATCACAGATACGCAGTATTTT. Its protein product is CASSFQGIITDTQYF.

By sample fraction, this clonotype is medium-sized. The chain couples TRBV6-1 to TRBJ2-5; tentatively, D is TRBD1 or TRBD2 (5 bases each). This CDR3 contains 19 residues. V was shortened by 0 bases and J by 5 bases, with 25 bases between the two germline ends. Germline CDR1 is MNHNS and CDR2 is SASEGT. In DNA, the CDR3 is TGTGCCAGCAGTGAAGCTATAACTTGGGGGACGACACTCGGGGAGACCCAGTACTTC. Residues: CASSEAITWGTTLGETQYF.

V gene TRBV6-2 or TRBV6-3 combines with J gene TRBJ1-2; no reliable D call. The CDR3 sequence is 14 residues long. In germline, CDR1 is MNHEY, CDR2 SVGEGT. Trimming stripped 5 bases from V and 7 bases from J, with 17 bases between. The CDR3 sequence: CASSQSASGGGYTF. CDR3 in DNA: TGTGCCAGCAGTCAAAGTGCCTCTGGAGGTGGCTACACCTTC.

This clonotype has just one count. This clone may be a read error of a much larger clone one base away. This chain connects TRBV6-6 to TRBJ2-3, with 13 positions matching TRBD2. The CDR3 sequence is 17 residues long. Germline V lookup: CDR1 MNHNY, CDR2 SVGAGI (reference sequence). V was clipped by 6 bases and J by 4 bases; unmatched bases: 10. The CDR3: CASSRSVGLAGADTQYF. The CDR3, as DNA: TGTGCCAGCAGCCGTAGCGTTGGACTAGCGGGAGCAGATACGCAGTATTTT.

In its sample, this clonotype ranks as medium-sized (0.01 to 0.1%). The rearrangement links TRBV6-1 to TRBJ2-1, with 13 bases aligning to TRBD2. The CDR3 loop spans 14 amino acids. Germline CDR1 and CDR2: MNHNS and SASEGT. Trimming removed 6 bases from V and 10 bases from J; junction bases left unmatched: 6. CDR3 protein: CASRLGLAGNEQFF. The CDR3 DNA follows: TGTGCCAGCAGATTGGGACTAGCGGGAAACGAGCAGTTCTTC.

This clonotype is labeled medium-sized. CDR3 residues: CPRQGYEQYF. DNA for the CDR3: TGTCCTAGACAGGGGTACGAGCAGTACTTC. V is TRBV30 and J is TRBJ2-7, with 8 nucleotides matching TRBD1. Germline CDR1 and CDR2: GTSNPN and SVGIG (reference sequence). The CDR3 has 10 residues.